This TCR beta chain emerged from a study of shared T cell receptors in the human thymus. This clone was recorded once. Trimming shortened V by 5 bases and J by 1 base, and 15 bases separated the two germline ends. The germline gives CDR1 SGHDT, CDR2 YYEEEE. This CDR3 region has 15 residues. The method was immunoSEQ multiplex PCR; TCRdb's version includes in-frame clones alone and lacks a portion of them. The sample holds more than 550,000 clones, around 87% seen once. These data are also associated with another study on human thymus T cells. From that paper: The people who donated were healthy Finnish babies having corrective surgery for congenital heart defects. Thymic TCR repertoires of unrelated people reportedly overlapped highly.

Sequencing used thymocytes. This TCR came from a boy younger than two with a congenital heart defect. The gene calls are TRBV5-6 and TRBJ1-1; perhaps TRBD1 as D (5 bases). The CDR3 bases are TGTGCCAGCAGACGGCCGGACAAGGGGAACACTGAAGCTTTCTTT. Translated: CASRRPDKGNTEAFF.